The 23 T cell receptor beta chains in this list originate from one sample, sequenced in a study of blood T cell repertoires in COVID-19. Measured with immunoSEQ multiplex PCR; TCRdb has only the in-frame clones, and not every one. The sample shows 350,000 to 450,000 clones, over 75% of them seen only once. The sequencing input was PBMCs or T cells enriched from blood (not recorded which). Receptors were obtained from a woman aged 18-29 years who had been exposed to COVID-19.

The sample holds one count of this clone. The chain has TRBV2 and TRBJ1-5; 7 nucleotides align to TRBD1. The CDR3 contains 14 residues. J was trimmed by 2 bases and V by 7 bases; bases with no gene match: 5. The germline CDR1 and CDR2 sequences are SNHLY and FYNNEI. CDR3 amino acids: CASKGQGGNQPQHF. The CDR3 coding sequence is TGTGCCAGCAAGGGGCAGGGGGGCAATCAGCCCCAGCATTTT.

The chain has TRBV28 and TRBJ2-7, with TRBD2 identical over 9 bases. The junction had 15 bases not matched to a gene; V was cut back by 7 bases and J by 2 bases. CDR3 length equals 17 residues. Germline V gene sequence: CDR1 MDHEN, CDR2 SYDVKM. CDR3 DNA sequence: TGTGCCAGCACCTCACATACTAGCGGGTACGGCGCCTACGAGCAGTACTTC. It encodes CASTSHTSGYGAYEQYF.

The chain recombines TRBV6-5 with TRBJ2-7; D is ambiguous. The germline V gene has CDR1 MNHEY and CDR2 SVGAGI. There are 13 residues in the CDR3. Trimming cost V 5 bases and J 4 bases, with 12 bases left between them. The CDR3 is CASSQSSLYEQYF. As DNA, the CDR3 is TGTGCCAGCAGTCAGTCTTCACTATACGAGCAGTACTTC.

V and J are TRBV7-9 and TRBJ1-1; 7 nucleotides line up with TRBD1. With V trimmed by 2 bases and J by 8 bases, 2 bases remained unmatched. The CDR3 is made up of 12 amino acids. Looked up from germline, CDR1 is SEHNR and CDR2 is FQNEAQ (reference sequence). The CDR3 region is CASSLWDSEAFF. The CDR3 DNA follows: TGTGCCAGCAGCTTATGGGACAGCGAAGCTTTCTTT.

This chain connects TRBV18 to TRBJ1-5; D is possibly TRBD1 (6 bases). The V end was cut by 3 bases, the J end by 7 bases, with 13 bases between. The CDR3 spans 14 residues. CDR1 is KGHSH and CDR2 is LQKENI in the germline V gene. This CDR3 reads CASSPSGGEQPQHF. For the CDR3, the DNA is TGTGCCAGCTCACCTTCGGGGGGCGAACAGCCCCAGCATTTT.

In DNA, the CDR3 is TGTGCCAGCAGTTCATCGCAGGGGTGGACTGAAGCTTTCTTT. Its translation is CASSSSQGWTEAFF. This chain links TRBV28 with TRBJ1-1; a possible D gene is TRBD1 (6 bases). Germline V gives CDR1 MDHEN, CDR2 SYDVKM. The V gene lost 4 bases and the J gene lost 5 bases, with 14 bases spanning the gap. The CDR3 contains 14 residues.

The CDR3: CASSDLQGYGYTF. The CDR3 DNA reads TGTGCCAGCAGTGACCTACAGGGGTATGGCTACACCTTC. The J gene is TRBJ1-2, the V gene TRBV6-1; 7 bases are shared with TRBD1. This CDR3 has 13 amino acids. From germline, CDR1 is MNHNS and CDR2 SASEGT. V lost 3 bases and J lost 5; bases outside the gene matches: 3.

The V call is TRBV2, the J call TRBJ1-1; the D is unclear. The V and J ends lost 2 bases and 8 bases respectively, with 12 bases between them. Germline loops: CDR1 SNHLY, CDR2 FYNNEI. The CDR3 has 13 amino acids. CDR3 coding DNA: TGTGCCAGCAGTGAAATCATATCCGGGGAAGCTTTCTTT. Its translation: CASSEIISGEAFF.

The CDR3 sequence: CASSLLPGAVPGELFF. The CDR3 DNA follows: TGTGCCAGCAGCCTCCTACCGGGAGCGGTACCTGGGGAGCTGTTTTTT. The genes are TRBV11-3 and TRBJ2-2; maybe TRBD2 (6 bases). CDR1 and CDR2 (germline): SGHNT, YENEEA. The CDR3 runs to 16 residues. With 5 bases removed from V and 8 bases from J, the gap between germline ends came to 21 bases.

This chain connects TRBV21-1 to TRBJ1-5; the D call of TRBD1 is as the table states it, not checked on the DNA. TRBV21-1 is recorded as a pseudogene. This CDR3 contains 18 residues. CDR3 protein: CASSKIRRGLYSNQPQHF. CDR3 nucleotides: TGTGCCAGCAGCAAAATTAGGAGGGGGCTGTATAGCAATCAGCCCCAGCATTTT.

The chain recombines TRBV7-9 with TRBJ1-4; a weak D match, TRBD1 (5 bases). From germline, CDR1 is SEHNR and CDR2 FQNEAQ (reference sequence). V gave up 1 base and J gave up 0 bases, with 9 bases separating them. The CDR3 contains 16 residues. In nucleotides, the CDR3 is TGTGCCAGCAGCTTAGGCGGGGGTGCAACTAATGAAAAACTGTTTTTT. This translates into CASSLGGGATNEKLFF.

CDR3 nucleotides: TGTGCCAGCAGTCTGGCGGAGTCCTCCTACGAGCAGTACTTC. It encodes CASSLAESSYEQYF. This chain joins TRBV27 and TRBJ2-7; D not certain. Germline CDR1 and CDR2: MNHEY and SMNVEV (reference sequence). The V and J ends lost 5 bases and 0 bases respectively, with 11 bases between them. The CDR3 length is 14 residues.

The CDR3 nucleotides read TGTGCCAGCAGCCTCTTCGGGGGGTACAATGAGCAGTTCTTC. Translating gives CASSLFGGYNEQFF. The J gene is TRBJ2-1, the V gene TRBV14; 7 nucleotides agree with TRBD2. There are 14 residues in the CDR3. CDR1 is SGHDN and CDR2 is FVKESK in the germline V gene. V lost 4 bases to trimming and J lost 4 bases; unmatched junction nucleotides: 4.

This chain links TRBV29-1 with TRBJ2-2, with D perhaps matching TRBD2 (5 bases). CDR1 SQVTM and CDR2 ANQGSEA come from the germline V gene. V was pared by 4 bases and J by 0 bases, with 15 bases between. The CDR3 is 16 residues long. The CDR3 sequence is CSVGHLDSANTGELFF. The CDR3 DNA reads as TGCAGCGTTGGGCATCTCGATAGCGCGAACACCGGGGAGCTGTTTTTT.

The chain carries TRBV30 and TRBJ1-1; 7 nucleotides align to TRBD1. V trimming: 2 bases; J trimming: 5 bases; junction bases outside the gene matches: 11. CDR3 length: 15 residues. Germline V lookup: CDR1 GTSNPN, CDR2 SVGIG (reference sequence). The CDR3 here is CAWSTRGQSWTEAFF. The CDR3 bases are TGTGCCTGGAGTACCAGGGGACAGTCATGGACTGAAGCTTTCTTT. The full variable domain, completed using reference TRBV30 and TRBJ1-1, is SQTIHQWPATLVQPVGSPLSLECTVEGTSNPNLYWYRQAAGRGLQLLFYSVGIGQISSEVPQNLSASRPQDRQFILSSKKLLLSDSGFYLCAWSTRGQSWTEAFFGQGTRLTVV.

V gene TRBV28 combines with J gene TRBJ2-1; 7 bases line up with TRBD1. This CDR3 comprises 14 residues. In germline, CDR1 is MDHEN, CDR2 SYDVKM. The ends lost 7 bases at V and 7 bases at J; junction bases unmatched: 10. The CDR3 reads CASTLGQERNEQFF. The CDR3 DNA follows: TGTGCCAGCACCCTTGGACAGGAAAGGAATGAGCAGTTCTTC.

The chain recombines TRBV7-2 with TRBJ1-2, with a tentative D call TRBD1 (6 bases). The CDR3 is 14 residues long. V dropped 2 bases and J dropped 7 bases, with 14 bases sitting between them. In germline, CDR1 is SGHTA, CDR2 FQGNSA. The CDR3 region has the DNA TGTGCCAGCAGCTTATACCGGGACAAGAGTGGCTACACCTTC. As protein: CASSLYRDKSGYTF.

Note on this clone: The identical CDR3 is also encoded by other nucleotide sequences in the sample. This chain connects TRBV6-5 to TRBJ1-5; 7 bases align to TRBD1. This CDR3 is built from 14 residues. From germline, CDR1 is MNHEY and CDR2 SVGAGI. The J segment lost 4 bases and the V segment lost 4 bases, leaving 4 bases of the junction unmatched. CDR3 amino acids: CASSSGQVNQPQHF. Written as DNA, the CDR3 is TGTGCCAGCAGTTCCGGACAGGTAAATCAGCCCCAGCATTTT.

J is TRBJ2-1 and V is TRBV7-2; 11 positions agree with TRBD2. The CDR3 extends over 18 amino acids. Germline loops: CDR1 SGHTA, CDR2 FQGNSA. The trim removed 2 bases at V and 4 bases at J, leaving 10 bases unmatched. CDR3: CASSLLWLGTSGYNEQFF. CDR3 DNA sequence: TGTGCCAGCAGCTTACTATGGTTGGGGACTAGCGGATACAATGAGCAGTTCTTC.

The chain couples TRBV21-1 to TRBJ2-5; the table names TRBD1, a call not compared with the DNA. TRBV21-1 is an annotated pseudogene. The CDR3 totals 15 residues. The DNA for the CDR3 is TGTGCCAGCAGCGCCAGGGGGACTTACCAAGAGACCCAGTACTTC. The encoded protein is CASSARGTYQETQYF.

The chain couples TRBV5-1 to TRBJ2-5, with D possibly TRBD2 on 5 matching bases. CDR1 is SGHRS, CDR2 YFSETQ, per germline. The CDR3 is made up of 14 amino acids. Trimming took 3 bases from V and 5 from J, leaving 14 bases between them. CDR3 nucleotide sequence: TGCGCCAGCAGCTCCGACTACCAATCGGAGACCCAGTACTTC. Amino acids: CASSSDYQSETQYF.

This clone is a singleton in its sample. V usage is TRBV20-1 and J usage is TRBJ2-1, with D perhaps TRBD2 (6 bases). This CDR3 is 15 amino acids long. The V end was cut by 3 bases, the J end by 0 bases, with 12 bases between. Germline assignment: CDR1 DFQATT and CDR2 SNEGSKA (reference sequence). This CDR3 is CSASSSGLSYNEQFF. The CDR3 DNA is TGCAGTGCTAGTTCCTCGGGACTCTCCTACAATGAGCAGTTCTTC.

This clone has a handful of counts. The V gene is TRBV27, the J gene TRBJ2-1; 15 bases are shared with TRBD2. J gave up 7 bases and V 4 bases, and 11 bases lay outside the gene matches. The CDR3 has 18 amino acids. Per germline, CDR1 MNHEY and CDR2 SMNVEV (reference sequence). CDR3 nucleotide sequence: TGTGCCAGCAGTTGGAGAGAATGGACTAGCGGGGGGGCAAATGAGCAGTTCTTC. Its translation: CASSWREWTSGGANEQFF.